Listed here are 8 T cell receptor beta chains from one sample, sequenced in a study of T cells in Graves' hyperthyroidism and ophthalmopathy. Regions amplified from RNA transcripts were the TCR beta CDR3 regions. Initially, a first-round RT-PCR of the TCR CDR3 employed the HTBI primer set. One entry per CDR3 protein, called by TCRdb with MiXCR from the multiplex PCR reads. The sample has roughly 740,000 distinct CDR3 sequences; 15% to 20% are singletons. Sequencing was done on a sample of blood. These receptors came from a man aged 18 to 29 with Graves' hyperthyroidism.

The table lists this clonotype with many counts. V and J are TRBV2 and TRBJ2-1; 8 positions match TRBD1. The junction had 7 bases not matched to a gene; V was cut back by 6 bases and J by 9 bases. Germline V CDR1 and CDR2: SNHLY, FYNNEI. The CDR3 extends over 13 amino acids. The chain's CDR3 is CASRGQGASEQFF. The CDR3 bases are TGTGCCAGCAGAGGCCAGGGGGCGAGTGAGCAGTTCTTC.

This clonotype has a count of ten or more. The chain couples TRBV7-9 to TRBJ1-2, with D perhaps matching TRBD1 (6 bases). Germline lookup yields CDR1 SEHNR and CDR2 FQNEAQ (reference sequence). V was pared by 4 bases and J by 4 bases, with 10 bases between. CDR3 length: 13 residues. As DNA, the CDR3 is TGTGCCAGCAGCTCTACAGGGTCCTATGGCTACACCTTC. The encoded protein is CASSSTGSYGYTF.

This clonotype was observed at least ten times. The rearrangement uses TRBV11-3 and TRBJ1-4; no clear D gene. The length of the CDR3 is 13 residues. V gave up 2 bases and J gave up 5 bases, with 6 bases separating them. Germline loops: CDR1 SGHNT, CDR2 YENEEA. As DNA, the CDR3 is TGTGCCAGCAGCTTATGGCAGAATGAAAAACTGTTTTTT. It encodes CASSLWQNEKLFF.

This clonotype was found many times. This chain joins TRBV7-8 and TRBJ1-2, with a tentative D call TRBD1 (6 bases). Germline CDR1 is SGHVS and CDR2 is FQNEAQ. V gave up 5 bases and J gave up 0 bases, with 13 bases separating them. This CDR3 spans 15 amino acids. Here the CDR3 reads CASSLRTASNYGYTF. The CDR3 coding sequence is TGTGCCAGCAGCCTCCGGACAGCTTCTAACTATGGCTACACCTTC.

This rearrangement joins TRBV7-8 to TRBJ1-6; 9 nucleotides align to TRBD1. Per germline, CDR1 SGHVS and CDR2 FQNEAQ. The CDR3 is 15 residues long. The V and J ends lost 5 bases and 8 bases, in that order; junction bases with no gene match: 7. CDR3 nucleotides: TGTGCCAGCAGCCTTATACAGGGGGCAGATTCACCCCTCCACTTT. It encodes CASSLIQGADSPLHF.

In this sample, this clonotype turned up once. V is TRBV6-2 or TRBV6-3 and J is TRBJ1-2, with D uncertain. Between the trimmed V and J ends, which lost 8 bases and 1 base, there was a span of 14 bases. CDR1 and CDR2 from the germline V gene are MNHEY and SVGEGT. The CDR3 extends over 14 amino acids. CDR3 sequence: CASLEKLNNYGYTF. The CDR3 DNA follows: TGTGCCAGCTTAGAAAAATTAAATAACTATGGCTACACCTTC.

This chain connects TRBV4-2 to TRBJ1-4; 7 bases map to TRBD1. Germline V gives CDR1 LGHNA, CDR2 YNFKEQ. V shed 0 bases, J shed 10 bases, and the junction held 8 bases outside the gene matches. The CDR3 covers 15 residues. The CDR3 is CASSQDGTVFGKLFF. CDR3 nucleotides: TGTGCCAGCAGCCAAGATGGGACAGTATTCGGAAAACTGTTTTTT.

This clonotype has ten or more counts. The chain uses TRBV12-3 or TRBV12-4 and TRBJ2-1; tentatively, D is TRBD2 (5 bases). The CDR3 is 13 amino acids. Trimming left V 6 bases short and J 7 bases short, with 13 bases between. The CDR3 bases are TGTGCCAGCAGCCCCCCCACGGGGAATGAGCAGTTCTTC. It codes for CASSPPTGNEQFF.